These T cell receptor beta chains were read from a single sample in a study of shared clonotypes between healthy human individuals. The method was immunoSEQ multiplex PCR; TCRdb's version includes in-frame clones alone and lacks a portion of them. The table lists about 1.9 million clones, about 93% of them singletons. The sample was naive CD8+ T cells from PBMCs. These receptors came from a man aged 18 to 29 in good health. Some clones in this sample may be carry-over from other donors' samples. Each CDR3 is given with its conserved first and last residue. A D gene is named only where the DNA matches it firmly. Not every row has a clone size; where given, it reads once, few, many or a size class.

D gene,clone size,V gene,J gene,CDR3 DNA,CDR3 protein
-,-,TRBV5-8,TRBJ1-5,TGTGCCAGCAGCTTGGATTGGGGGGAGAACAATCAGCCCCAGCATTTT,CASSLDWGENNQPQHF
TRBD1,-,TRBV7-9,TRBJ2-7,TGTGCCAGCAGCTTCTCGGACAGGGGCGAGTACGAGCAGTACTTC,CASSFSDRGEYEQYF
TRBD2,-,TRBV5-1,TRBJ2-2,TGCGCCAGCAGCCCGAGGGGGACTAGCGGGAGGGCTTTCGGCGGGGAGCTGTTTTTT,CASSPRGTSGRAFGGELFF
TRBD1,-,TRBV7-9,TRBJ2-1,TGTGCCAGCAGCGCAGGGGGAAATGAGCAGTTCTTC,CASSAGGNEQFF
-,-,TRBV7-8,TRBJ1-1,TGTGCCAGCAGCTTAGTGTTCATGAACACTGAAGCTTTCTTT,CASSLVFMNTEAFF
-,few,TRBV4-1,TRBJ1-1,TGCGCCAGCAGCCAAGGCCCAAGTATGAACACTGAAGCTTTCTTT,CASSQGPSMNTEAFF
TRBD1,once,TRBV27,TRBJ1-1,TGTGCCAGCAGTTTGTCCCAGCGACAGGGATGGACTGAAGCTTTCTTT,CASSLSQRQGWTEAFF
-,-,TRBV21-1,TRBJ2-1,TGTGCCAGCAGCATCCAAGCCCTAGCGGGAGGGAGCTCCTACAATGAGCAGTTCTTC,CASSIQALAGGSSYNEQFF
-,few,TRBV27,TRBJ1-1,TGTGCCAGCAGTTTAGCGAGGGAGGTGAACACTGAAGCTTTCTTT,CASSLAREVNTEAFF
TRBD2,-,TRBV28,TRBJ2-1,TGTGCCAGCAGTTTCCGCGGGAGGGATGCGTTCTTC,CASSFRGRDAFF
TRBD2,-,TRBV28,TRBJ2-3,TGTGCCAGCCATACTTCGGACAACTTAGCGGGAGCTAGCACAGATACGCAGTATTTT,CASHTSDNLAGASTDTQYF
TRBD2,-,TRBV14,TRBJ2-3,TGTGCCAGCAGCCAAGATCCCAGGACTAGCGCGAGCACAGATACGCAGTATTTT,CASSQDPRTSASTDTQYF
-,-,TRBV4-3,TRBJ2-2,TGCGCCAGCAGCCAGTACGGGACCCAGTCGGGCACCGGGGAGCTGTTTTTT,CASSQYGTQSGTGELFF
TRBD2,-,TRBV11-2,TRBJ2-2,TGTGCCAGCAGCGGACGGACTAGCGGGAGGTTCGCCGGGGAGCTGTTTTTT,CASSGRTSGRFAGELFF
-,-,TRBV19,TRBJ2-1,TGTGCCAGTAGTATGCTTGGGGGACGCGAGCAGTTCTTC,CASSMLGGREQFF
TRBD1,-,TRBV15,TRBJ2-2,TGTGCCACCAGCAGCATGACAGGGGGCGATGGCACCGGGGAGCTGTTTTTT,CATSSMTGGDGTGELFF
-,-,TRBV29-1,TRBJ2-7,TGCAGCGTTGCGGACAGATCCTACGAGCAGTACTTC,CSVADRSYEQYF
TRBD1,-,TRBV29-1,TRBJ2-7,TGCAGCGTTTCAGGGACAGGGGCCTACGAGCAGTACTTC,CSVSGTGAYEQYF
TRBD2,-,TRBV6-4,TRBJ2-1,TGTGCCAGCAGCCCCGGGGGGAGAGGGTACAATGAGCAGTTCTTC,CASSPGGRGYNEQFF
-,-,TRBV6-1,TRBJ1-5,TGTGCCAGCAATTCTGCGGGCCGGAATCAGCCCCAGCATTTT,CASNSAGRNQPQHF
TRBD2,-,TRBV5-6,TRBJ2-1,TGTGCCAGTCGGCCGGGACTAGCGGACTACAATGAGCAGTTCTTC,CASRPGLADYNEQFF
TRBD2,-,TRBV7-9,TRBJ2-5,TGTGCCAGCAGAGATGCCGGGACTACGGTTGAGACCCAGTACTTC,CASRDAGTTVETQYF
-,-,TRBV27,TRBJ2-7,TGTGCCAGCAGTTCTAGACCCCTTATGAACGAGCAGTACTTC,CASSSRPLMNEQYF
-,-,TRBV19,TRBJ2-2,TGTGCCAGTCGGGCTAGGCAGCGGAACACCGGGGAGCTGTTTTTT,CASRARQRNTGELFF
-,once,TRBV6-5,TRBJ1-1,TGTGCCAGCAGTTACTCGATTTGGGGCGGCACTGAAGCTTTCTTT,CASSYSIWGGTEAFF
TRBD1,-,TRBV18,TRBJ2-5,TGTGCCAGCTCACGGGGACAGGGGAAAGAGACCCAGTACTTC,CASSRGQGKETQYF
TRBD2,-,TRBV6-5,TRBJ2-1,TGTGCCAGCAGGGGGACTAGTCTAGACAATGAGCAGTTCTTC,CASRGTSLDNEQFF
TRBD2,-,TRBV4-3,TRBJ2-3,TGCGCCAGCAGCCAGGGGGGGTACACAGATACGCAGTATTTT,CASSQGGYTDTQYF
-,-,TRBV11-2,TRBJ2-7,TGTGCCAGCAGCCCCGGGGTAGCGGAGACCTACGAGCAGTACTTC,CASSPGVAETYEQYF
-,-,TRBV7-3,TRBJ1-1,TGTGCCAGCAGCTTAGGGGGAGGGATGAACACTGAAGCTTTCTTT,CASSLGGGMNTEAFF
-,few,TRBV6-5,TRBJ2-2,TGTGCCAGCAGTTACTCGATGGGGGAGCTGTTTTTT,CASSYSMGELFF
-,-,TRBV11-2,TRBJ2-4,TGTGCCAGCAGCCGTGAACCGGGGGCCGGGAACATTCAGTACTTC,CASSREPGAGNIQYF
-,-,TRBV27,TRBJ2-1,TGTGCCAGCAGTTTTCGACAGAGCTCCTACAATGAGCAGTTCTTC,CASSFRQSSYNEQFF
TRBD2,-,TRBV7-9,TRBJ2-1,TGTGCCAGCAGCTTATCTAGCGGTTTCTACAATGAGCAGTTCTTC,CASSLSSGFYNEQFF
-,-,TRBV11-2,TRBJ2-2,TGTGCCAGCAGCTATTGGTCTAGGAACCCTCCCGGGGAGCTGTTTTTT,CASSYWSRNPPGELFF
-,once,TRBV28,TRBJ1-3,TGTGCCAGCAGCCTGGAACGGGGAGTTTATTTT,CASSLERGVYF
-,-,TRBV5-4,TRBJ2-1,TGTGCCAGCAGCCCGCAGGGGCCCCCCTGGGATGAGCAGTTCTTC,CASSPQGPPWDEQFF
TRBD1,-,TRBV27,TRBJ1-5,TGTGCCAGCAGATCTCTTGAGACAGGGGACCAGCCCCAGCATTTT,CASRSLETGDQPQHF
-,-,TRBV5-1,TRBJ2-7,TGCGCCAGCAGCTTGGTTCCCGGCCAGGTCTTCGAGCAGTACTTC,CASSLVPGQVFEQYF
TRBD2,-,TRBV27,TRBJ2-1,TGTGCCAGCAGTTCGAGACCAATAGCGGGAGAGCAGTTCTTC,CASSSRPIAGEQFF
TRBD2,-,TRBV5-6,TRBJ2-1,TGTGCCAGCAGCCTGATGGCCAGCGGGAGGAGTTCGAATGAGCAGTTCTTC,CASSLMASGRSSNEQFF